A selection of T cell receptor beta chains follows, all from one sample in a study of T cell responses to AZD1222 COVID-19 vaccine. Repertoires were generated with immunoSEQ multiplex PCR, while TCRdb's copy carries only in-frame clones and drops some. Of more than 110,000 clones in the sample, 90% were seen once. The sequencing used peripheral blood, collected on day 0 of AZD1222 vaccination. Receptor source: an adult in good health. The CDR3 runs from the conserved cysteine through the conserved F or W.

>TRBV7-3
CASSQRGQGVRTDTQYF
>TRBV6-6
CASSYSDRYNYSPLHF
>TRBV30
CAWGRDRGRRRRGYTF
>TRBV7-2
CASSLGPGGRPGELFF
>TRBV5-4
CASSGGYTEAFF
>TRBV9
CASSVSGTALEQYF
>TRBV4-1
CASSQEQGRNYGYTF
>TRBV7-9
CASSPGQGGTNEKLFF
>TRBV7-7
CASSPNKGRNGETQYF
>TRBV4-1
CASSQDQGARNNEKLFF
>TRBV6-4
CASSDSGGGGTDTQYF
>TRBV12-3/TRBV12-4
CASSFISTETQYF
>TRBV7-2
CASRQGEKLFF
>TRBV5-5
CASSSFGGNLGYTF
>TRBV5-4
CASSSRVPGSSYNSPLHF
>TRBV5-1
CASSLTPSGSTYNEQFF
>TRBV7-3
CASSLSLWGAGGYTF
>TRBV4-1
CASSQQALSSYEQYF
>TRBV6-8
CASSYSRWLGSNLQYF
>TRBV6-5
CASSYGGDGYGYTF
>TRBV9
CASSPRGDHLTDTQYF
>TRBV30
CAWGDPGPYEQYF
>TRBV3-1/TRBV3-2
CASAQGEAKNIQYF
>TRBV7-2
CASSDRAGPAYEQYF
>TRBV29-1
CSVEGFGGRSDETQYF
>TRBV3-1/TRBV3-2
CASSQGVQGSYEQYF
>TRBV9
CASSVDSRTNEQFF
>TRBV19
CASSTPQGAVNQPQHF
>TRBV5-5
CASSFLGDSNQPQHF
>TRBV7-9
CASISPDSPYEQYF
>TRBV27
CASTTGGAGANVLTF
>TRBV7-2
CASSLAGLAGQETQYF
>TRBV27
CASSPYRGRDKAFF
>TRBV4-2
CASSPGGDFFRDEQFF
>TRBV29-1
CSATTDFLKLFF
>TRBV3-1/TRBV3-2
CASSQGAGRNEAFF
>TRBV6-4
CASSDSAGYYGYTF
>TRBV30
CAWSLRADTQYF
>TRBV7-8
CASSGRTGLGEQYF
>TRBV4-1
CASSQDGTGGYTF
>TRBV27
CAIGGLRGYEQYF
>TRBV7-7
CASSLGRNPRLGGYTF